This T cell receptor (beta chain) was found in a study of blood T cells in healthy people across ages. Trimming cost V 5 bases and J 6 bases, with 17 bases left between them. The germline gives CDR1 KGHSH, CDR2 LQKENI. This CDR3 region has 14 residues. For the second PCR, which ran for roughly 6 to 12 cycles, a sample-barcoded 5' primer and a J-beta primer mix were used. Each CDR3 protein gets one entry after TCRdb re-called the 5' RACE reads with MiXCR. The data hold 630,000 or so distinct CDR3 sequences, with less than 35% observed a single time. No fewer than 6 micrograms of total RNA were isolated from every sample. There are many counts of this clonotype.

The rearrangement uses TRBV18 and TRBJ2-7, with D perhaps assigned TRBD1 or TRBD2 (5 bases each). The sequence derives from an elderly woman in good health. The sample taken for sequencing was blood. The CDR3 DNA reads TGTGCCAGCTCAACCGACAGTGGTACTAGCGAGCAGTACTTC. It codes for CASSTDSGTSEQYF. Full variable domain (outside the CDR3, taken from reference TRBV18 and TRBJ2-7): NAGVMQNPRHLVRRRGQEARLRCSPMKGHSHVYWYRQLPEEGLKFMVYLQKENIIDESGMPKERFSAEFPKEGPSILRIQQVVRGDSAAYFCASSTDSGTSEQYFGPGTRLTVT.